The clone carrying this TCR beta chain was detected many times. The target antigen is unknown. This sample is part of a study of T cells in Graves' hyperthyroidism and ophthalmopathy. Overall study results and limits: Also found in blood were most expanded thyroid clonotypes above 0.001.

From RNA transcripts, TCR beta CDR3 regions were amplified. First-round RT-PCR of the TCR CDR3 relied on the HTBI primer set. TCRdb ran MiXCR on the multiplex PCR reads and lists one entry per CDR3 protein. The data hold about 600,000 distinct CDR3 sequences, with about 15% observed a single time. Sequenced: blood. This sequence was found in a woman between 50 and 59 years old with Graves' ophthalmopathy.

The CDR3 DNA follows: TGTGCCACCAGCACCAGATCTACTAGAAACACTGAAGCTTTCTTT. This codes for CATSTRSTRNTEAFF. This chain connects TRBV15 to TRBJ1-1; D unresolved. Germline-derived CDR1 and CDR2 are LNHNV and YYDKDF (reference sequence). The CDR3 extends over 15 amino acids. Trimming left V 4 bases short and J 2 bases short, with 14 bases between.